The clone carrying this TCR beta chain was picked up many times. No antigen is known for it. Since a much larger clone is just one base distant, this may be a read error. It was with a sample-barcoded 5' primer and a J-beta primer mix that a second PCR of about 7 to 12 cycles was run. TCRdb reanalysed the 5' RACE reads using MiXCR and keeps one entry per CDR3 protein. The profile shows 350,000 to 450,000 distinct CDR3 sequences, more than 45% of them singletons. V gave up 8 bases and J gave up 6 bases, with 14 bases separating them. The CDR3 is 13 residues long. Germline V gene data show CDR1 as KGHSH and CDR2 as LQKENI. This sample was taken from a study of blood T cells in healthy people across ages. Study outcomes and limitations: Donors of long life had a larger count of naive CD4+ cells and greater diversity than aged donors. Significant beta diversity loss was already apparent by age approximately 36, declining roughly linearly. Calculation of diversity from one million T cells yielded estimates considered to be underestimates.

Peripheral blood from each donor was collected in a volume of 9.5 to 10 milliliters. This sequence originates from a man aged 55 to 70 in good health. This chain uses TRBV18 with TRBJ2-1, with D perhaps being TRBD1 or TRBD2 (5 bases each). The sequencing input was blood. The CDR3 bases are TGTGCCAGCGCAGGTTTGAGGGGCAATGAGCAGTTCTTC. Translated, it gives CASAGLRGNEQFF.